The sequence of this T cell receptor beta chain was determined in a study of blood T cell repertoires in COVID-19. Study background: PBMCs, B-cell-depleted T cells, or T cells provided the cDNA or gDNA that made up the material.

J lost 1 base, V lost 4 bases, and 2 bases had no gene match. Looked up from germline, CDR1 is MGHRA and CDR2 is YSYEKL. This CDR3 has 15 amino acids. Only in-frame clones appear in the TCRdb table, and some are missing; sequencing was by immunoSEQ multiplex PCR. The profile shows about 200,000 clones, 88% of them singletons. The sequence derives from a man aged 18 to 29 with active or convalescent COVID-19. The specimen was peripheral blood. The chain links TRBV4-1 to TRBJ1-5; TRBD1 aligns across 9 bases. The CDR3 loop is CASSLDRGSNQPQHF. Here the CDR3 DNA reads TGCGCCAGCAGCCTAGACAGGGGGAGCAATCAGCCCCAGCATTTT.